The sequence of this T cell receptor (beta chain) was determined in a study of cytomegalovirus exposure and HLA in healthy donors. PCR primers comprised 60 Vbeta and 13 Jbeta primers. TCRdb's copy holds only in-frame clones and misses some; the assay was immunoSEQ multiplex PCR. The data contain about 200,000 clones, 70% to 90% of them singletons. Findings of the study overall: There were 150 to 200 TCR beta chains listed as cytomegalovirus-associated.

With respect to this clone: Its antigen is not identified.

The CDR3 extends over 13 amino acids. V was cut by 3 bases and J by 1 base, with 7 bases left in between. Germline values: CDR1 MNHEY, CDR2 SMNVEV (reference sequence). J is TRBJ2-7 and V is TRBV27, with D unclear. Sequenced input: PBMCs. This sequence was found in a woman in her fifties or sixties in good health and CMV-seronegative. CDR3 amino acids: CASSFLQSYEQYF. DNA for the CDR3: TGTGCCAGCAGTTTCCTTCAGTCCTACGAGCAGTACTTC.